This TCR beta chain originates from a study of cytomegalovirus exposure and HLA in healthy donors (dated by TCRdb to the late 2010s). Describing the broader study: The 670 or so repertoires of the first cohort and the 110 or so validation repertoires were produced on the same platform, according to a later analysis. The study was designed to test whether signatures of past pathogen exposure could be identified by cataloging public T cell receptors. Besides the first cohort of under 700 subjects, a separate validation cohort made up of roughly 120 different subjects was used. To predict cytomegalovirus infection status, the study combined high-throughput TCR immunosequencing, statistical association of individual TCRs with disease status, and machine learning.

The library was made by the immunoSEQ multiplex PCR assay. From the authors' description of their analysis: To diagnose cytomegalovirus status from the catalog of TCR beta chain sequences, a statistical classification framework was built. Not all clones reach the TCRdb copy of this immuneACCESS table, which keeps in-frame sequences only. Checked studies attribute under half of the gap to unresolved V genes and leave the rest unexplained. The V and J calls and clone size come from that table; D and trimming were worked out from the DNA. The sample includes around 300,000 clones, with around 90% observed a single time. Roughly 1.1% of the sample comes from the top ten. Donors formed part of the validation cohort, which comprised 95 to 150 subjects and was distinct from the first cohort of 550 to 850 subjects. With regard to this clone: Its antigen is still unknown. Nothing much larger sits one base from this clone, and base qualities are not available.

Study-level results and caveats: While some public TCRs were present in many individuals, most TCR sequences turned up only very rarely across donors. A few of the identified cytomegalovirus-associated TCR beta chains were confirmed in vitro to be specific for cytomegalovirus antigens. The classifier was reported to diagnose cytomegalovirus status with high specificity and sensitivity in both the original and validation cohorts. A later analysis lacked HLA typing for the validation cohort, so it scored co-occurrence in that cohort across all 120 or so repertoires. Subsequent analysis determined that TCRs grouped into clusters in the first cohort also showed a tendency toward co-occurrence across the approximately 110 validation repertoires, and roughly 95% of cluster scores exceeded 0. The study listed 150 to 200 TCR beta chains as associated with cytomegalovirus. It was suggested by the authors that the approach could potentially be generalized to other disease states and immunological phenotypes.

Sample: PBMCs. This sequence was found in a woman in her thirties in good health and CMV-seropositive.

The DNA is as follows: TGCGCCAGCAGCCAAGAACCGTCCTCGCCCGACGAGCAGTACTTC. It specifies CASSQEPSSPDEQYF. This receptor chain uses TRBV4-3 and TRBJ2-7; a confident D gene designation cannot be given. Trimming at the junction amounts to 0 bases on V and 5 bases on J, and the germline ends lie 14 bases apart. According to the germline V gene, CDR1 reads LGHNA and CDR2 reads YSLEER. The CDR3 covers 15 residues, taking in both the cysteine and the phenylalanine. CDR3 DNA is the only sequence kept; it has 45 bases, read in frame from the first base.